The present entry profiles one TCR beta chain with its context. The record originates from a study of blood T cell repertoires in COVID-19. Study background: Donors in the United States, Italy and Spain gave samples during acute or convalescent COVID-19.

This CDR3 is built from 15 residues. CDR1 and CDR2 (germline): MNHEY, SMNVEV (reference sequence). Trimming took 4 bases from V and 3 from J, leaving 13 bases between them. In the original processing: Researchers report that nucleated cell counts were estimated from reference gene primer amplification. Only in-frame clones appear in the TCRdb table, and some are missing; sequencing was by immunoSEQ multiplex PCR. For V, J and clone size, that table is used; D and trimming come from the DNA. The table includes a few hundred thousand clones, approximately 91% detected once. The TCR sequence derives from a man between 18 and 35 years old with active or convalescent COVID-19. The sample comprised peripheral blood. The J gene is TRBJ1-5, the V gene TRBV27; a possible D gene is TRBD1 (6 bases). CDR3 coding DNA: TGTGCCAGCAGTTCCATGGACAGTTTCAATCAGCCCCAGCATTTT. This gives the protein CASSSMDSFNQPQHF.